Below, one TCR beta chain is given with its context. The CDR3 is 15 amino acids. CDR1 and CDR2 from the germline V gene are SGHRS and YFSETQ. The V gene end was trimmed by 2 bases and the J gene end by 4 bases; junction bases not matched to a gene: 6. This specimen comes from a study of T cell changes during pregnancy in multiple sclerosis. Libraries were prepared by immunoSEQ multiplex PCR; TCRdb keeps only in-frame clonotypes and omits some of them. This table has more than 85,000 clones, 94% appearing once. This receptor was identified in a female donor with multiple sclerosis, enrolled in a pregnancy study. Source: peripheral blood, taken before pregnancy. The chain has TRBV5-1 and TRBJ2-5, with 9 bases lining up with TRBD2. The CDR3: CASSLSGGRGETQYF. In nucleotides, the CDR3 is TGCGCCAGCAGCTTATCAGGCGGGAGGGGAGAGACCCAGTACTTC.